This T cell receptor beta chain was identified in a study of CD8+ T cells in alopecia areata. This CDR3 comprises 12 residues. Looked up from germline, CDR1 is SNHLY and CDR2 is FYNNEI. Germline trimming cut 4 bases from V and 8 bases from J; bases unmatched to any gene: 5. Treatment of the sample: oral pan-JAK inhibitor, 5-10 mg twice daily. Study results and limitations: The study found TCR sharing across patients less clear than in mice, possibly for HLA reasons.

The authors extracted RNA and reverse transcribed it into cDNA as the sequencing template. The repertoire was sequenced with immunoSEQ multiplex PCR; TCRdb's copy has only in-frame clones and lacks some. The data contain about 140,000 clones, roughly four fifths of them seen just once; the ten biggest clones take up around a quarter. Of note for this clone: The antigen remains unidentified.

V is TRBV2 and J is TRBJ2-7; 7 bases are a match to TRBD1. The origin of this receptor is a human donor with alopecia areata. The sample was CD8+ T cells sorted from blood, taken at week 4, from a patient treated with tofacitinib. The CDR3 DNA follows: TGTGCCAGCAGTGGGACAGGTTACCAGCAGTACTTC. This codes for CASSGTGYQQYF.